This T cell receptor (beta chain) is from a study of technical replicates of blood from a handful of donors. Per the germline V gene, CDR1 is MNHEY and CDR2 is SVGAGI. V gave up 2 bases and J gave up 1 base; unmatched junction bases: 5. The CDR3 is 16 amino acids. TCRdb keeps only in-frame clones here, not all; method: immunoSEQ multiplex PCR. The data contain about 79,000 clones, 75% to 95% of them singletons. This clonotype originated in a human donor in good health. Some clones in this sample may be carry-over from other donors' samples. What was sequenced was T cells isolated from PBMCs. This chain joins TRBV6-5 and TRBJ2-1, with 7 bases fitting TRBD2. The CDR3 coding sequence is TGTGCCAGCAGTTACGGCGGGAGTGGTTCCTACAATGAGCAGTTCTTC. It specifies CASSYGGSGSYNEQFF.